This is a list of T cell receptor beta chains from one sample in a study of blood T cell repertoires in COVID-19. Here immunoSEQ multiplex PCR was the method, and the copy in TCRdb shows in-frame clones only, minus some. The data hold tens of thousands of clones, with 75% to 90% observed a single time. The specimen was peripheral blood. These receptors were obtained from a man aged 50-60 years with active or convalescent COVID-19. CDR3s leave out the opening cysteine and the closing phenylalanine or tryptophan. Fields, in order: J gene, V gene, CDR3 protein.

TRBJ1-2 TRBV7-2 ASRPGTGLYGYT
TRBJ2-1 TRBV2 ASSATSGAYNEQF
TRBJ2-1 TRBV2 ASSVLAGVDEQF
TRBJ1-2 TRBV7-2 ASSPRQGPSYGYT
TRBJ2-1 TRBV24-1 ATSDFSGYNEQF
TRBJ1-1 TRBV29-1 SASGQGNTEAF
TRBJ2-3 TRBV6-5 ASTVQDRNTDTQY
TRBJ2-3 TRBV2 ASSQRQGGTDTQY
TRBJ2-1 TRBV7-6 ASSLDFRAYNEQF
TRBJ2-7 TRBV18 ASSQTGDEQY
TRBJ1-1 TRBV6-2/TRBV6-3 ASSRSGGVVNTEAF
TRBJ2-7 TRBV5-6 ASSFGGQHYEQY
TRBJ2-2 TRBV6-2/TRBV6-3 ASSYSRGTGELF
TRBJ1-2 TRBV6-5 ASSYGTGGAGYT
TRBJ1-1 TRBV19 ASSIERSWTEAF
TRBJ1-4 TRBV19 ASSLDRTNEKLF
TRBJ2-6 TRBV12-3/TRBV12-4 ASSRSGANVLT
TRBJ1-2 TRBV5-3 AREVVCVDSTRIYGYT
TRBJ2-2 TRBV19 ASSFSGRANTGELF
TRBJ2-7 TRBV6-5 AAEPLAGAYEQY
TRBJ2-7 TRBV4-1 ASSPNNIGGAYEQY
TRBJ1-3 TRBV30 AWSTQDSGNTIY
TRBJ2-7 TRBV10-1 ASSYSRDSYEQY
TRBJ1-2 TRBV6-5 ASSRDRVGGYT
TRBJ2-1 TRBV3-1/TRBV3-2 ASSQEVEGSEQF
TRBJ1-4 TRBV30 ASSRDSGPTNEKLF
TRBJ2-1 TRBV27 ASSARGLNEQF
TRBJ2-5 TRBV5-6 ASSLVGRVGGETQY
TRBJ1-5 TRBV23-1 ASSQSGGGRQPQH
TRBJ1-6 TRBV12-5 ASGFSVLSVSSYNSPLH
TRBJ2-7 TRBV15 ATSRDRGGEQY
TRBJ2-1 TRBV5-1 ASSLVLAAPPGQF
TRBJ2-7 TRBV6-5 ASRIDRSSYEQY
TRBJ2-7 TRBV28 ASSLYAAYEQY
TRBJ1-1 TRBV5-4 ASSWGVSGGHTEAF
TRBJ1-2 TRBV6-5 AGRQPPGFLT
TRBJ2-5 TRBV18 ASSPGLAGGETQY
TRBJ1-1 TRBV6-5 ASSQRGQKFGAF
TRBJ2-7 TRBV6-5 ASSPLDSYEQY
TRBJ1-1 TRBV5-1 ASSLEPGVNTEAF
TRBJ1-6 TRBV27 ASSSDREDNSPLH
TRBJ2-3 TRBV28 ASSRTSGSDTQY
TRBJ1-6 TRBV18 ASSRKGQENSPLH
TRBJ2-3 TRBV28 ASSQTSGSLVDTQY
TRBJ1-2 TRBV5-1 ASRLAGTGGYGYT
TRBJ1-5 TRBV30 AWSRRDGNQPQH
TRBJ1-6 TRBV5-6 ASSPDIASRPLH
TRBJ2-6 TRBV5-8 ASTRLAGPPGANVLT
TRBJ2-7 TRBV11-3 ASSATEYEQY
TRBJ2-2 TRBV11-2 ASTGIDHSFSTGELF
TRBJ2-7 TRBV7-2 ASSPRLAIHEQY
TRBJ1-2 TRBV3-1/TRBV3-2 ASSWTGGDLSYGYT
TRBJ2-1 TRBV7-8 ASTPSSGSYNEQF
TRBJ2-1 TRBV5-6 ASSFSSGDSDNEQF
TRBJ2-6 TRBV29-1 SVVRTGANVLT
TRBJ2-6 TRBV19 ASSISDRGYSGANVLT